Shown below are 24 T cell receptor beta chains from a single sample sequenced in a study of OX40 agonist ivuxolimab in advanced cancers. The protocol was immunoSEQ multiplex PCR, while the TCRdb copy is restricted to in-frame clones and leaves out a portion. Here the sample spans tens of thousands of clones, approximately 86% being singletons. Here the sequenced sample was CD4+ or CD8+ T cells sorted from blood, taken in a trial of the OX40 agonist ivuxolimab. These receptors all stem from an adult with an advanced solid tumor such as melanoma, head and neck, liver or kidney cancer.

The chain combines TRBV14 with TRBJ2-7, with 8 bases fitting TRBD1. The germline CDR1 and CDR2 sequences are SGHDN and FVKESK. The trim removed 4 bases at V and 5 bases at J, leaving 10 bases unmatched. The CDR3 contains 15 residues. This CDR3 is CASSRDRGLTNEQYF. DNA for the CDR3: TGTGCCAGCAGCCGTGACAGGGGATTGACGAACGAGCAGTACTTC.

The chain links TRBV29-1 to TRBJ1-2; a weak D match, TRBD1 (6 bases). The CDR3 runs to 13 residues. V was trimmed by 6 bases and J by 8 bases, leaving 19 bases between them. CDR1 and CDR2 from the germline V gene are SQVTM and ANQGSEA. The CDR3 bases are TGCAGCGTAGAGGCCGGGACATTGAGGGGCTACACCTTC. This sequence encodes CSVEAGTLRGYTF. The complete variable domain, with remaining parts taken from reference TRBV29-1 and TRBJ1-2, reads SAVISQKPSRDICQRGTSLTIQCQVDSQVTMMFWYRQQPGQSLTLIATANQGSEATYESGFVIDKFPISRPNLTFSTLTVSNMSPEDSSIYLCSVEAGTLRGYTFGSGTRLTVV.

The chain combines TRBV27 with TRBJ2-7; TRBD2 is a possible D gene (6 bases). The CDR3 spans 13 residues. CDR1 is MNHEY, CDR2 SMNVEV, per germline (reference sequence). Trimming shortened V by 3 bases and J by 6 bases, and 12 bases separated the two germline ends. The CDR3 here is CASSLEGPGEQYF. In nucleotides, the CDR3 is TGTGCCAGCAGTTTGGAGGGACCGGGCGAGCAGTACTTC.

This chain uses TRBV2 with TRBJ1-2, with 9 bases fitting TRBD1. This CDR3 region has 13 residues. J lost 10 bases, V lost 5 bases, and 8 bases had no gene match. The germline CDR1 and CDR2 sequences are SNHLY and FYNNEI. The CDR3 here is CASSPGTGLFYTF. The CDR3 nucleotides read TGTGCCAGCAGTCCCGGGACAGGGTTGTTCTACACCTTC.

The CDR3 loop reads CASSPQGSSNEKLFF. CDR3 coding DNA: TGTGCCAGCAGCCCTCAGGGGTCCTCTAATGAAAAACTGTTTTTT. This sequence joins TRBV7-9 and TRBJ1-4, with D perhaps TRBD1 (6 bases). CDR1 and CDR2 from the germline V gene are SEHNR and FQNEAQ (reference sequence). The CDR3 is 15 residues long. V lost 5 bases to trimming and J lost 3 bases, with 13 bases between them. Variable domain in full (rest from reference TRBV7-9 and TRBJ1-4): DTGVSQNPRHKITKRGQNVTFRCDPISEHNRLYWYRQTLGQGPEFLTYFQNEAQLEKSRLLSDRFSAERPKGSFSTLEIQRTEQGDSAMYLCASSPQGSSNEKLFFGSGTQLSVL.

The chain couples TRBV9 to TRBJ2-1; TRBD2 matches 7 bases. Germline loops: CDR1 SGDLS, CDR2 YYNGEE. The CDR3 is 16 amino acids. V lost 2 bases, J lost 3 bases, and 8 bases stayed unmatched. As DNA, the CDR3 is TGTGCCAGCAGCGTCCGTGGCGGGGGAATCTACAATGAGCAGTTCTTC. Translated, it gives CASSVRGGGIYNEQFF.

The J gene is TRBJ2-1, the V gene TRBV4-1; TRBD2 might be the D (5 bases). With 1 base removed from V and 4 bases from J, the gap between germline ends came to 14 bases. This CDR3 is 16 amino acids long. The germline V gene has CDR1 MGHRA and CDR2 YSYEKL. CDR3 loop: CASSQGPTTYYNEQFF. CDR3 DNA: TGCGCCAGCAGCCAAGGGCCGACTACTTATTACAATGAGCAGTTCTTC.

This chain uses TRBV5-8 with TRBJ1-1; 7 bases fit TRBD1. The J segment lost 7 bases and the V segment lost 6 bases, leaving 9 bases of the junction unmatched. The CDR3 runs 13 residues. Germline-derived CDR1 and CDR2 are SGHTS and YDEGEE. CDR3 residues: CASNRQGGFEAFF. CDR3 nucleotides: TGTGCCAGCAACAGACAGGGAGGATTTGAAGCTTTCTTT.

The chain recombines TRBV9 with TRBJ2-5; TRBD2 aligns across 8 bases. The CDR3 runs 14 residues. After removal of 4 bases from V and 6 bases from J, the junction contained 8 bases not matched to a gene. Germline V gives CDR1 SGDLS, CDR2 YYNGEE. CDR3 sequence: CASSPTAGAQTQYF. The CDR3 nucleotides read TGTGCCAGCAGCCCTACAGCGGGGGCTCAGACCCAGTACTTC.

The genes are TRBV2 and TRBJ1-3, with D hard to call. Germline CDR1 is SNHLY and CDR2 is FYNNEI. The CDR3 is 15 residues long. V lost 2 bases, J lost 0 bases, and 8 bases lay in between. The CDR3 DNA is TGTGCCAGCAGTGAACGGGTACTCTCTGGAAACACCATATATTTT. Translation gives CASSERVLSGNTIYF.

The chain carries TRBV5-4 and TRBJ1-1, with TRBD1 matching over 8 bases. The CDR3 totals 15 residues. J lost 3 bases, V lost 4 bases, and 8 bases had no gene match. CDR1 is SGHNT and CDR2 is YYREEE in the germline V gene (reference sequence). This CDR3 reads CASSLENRGYTEAFF. The CDR3 region has the DNA TGTGCCAGCAGCCTGGAAAACAGGGGGTACACTGAAGCTTTCTTT.

V and J are TRBV5-1 and TRBJ2-7, with 8 bases matching TRBD2. CDR3 length: 17 residues. J was trimmed by 3 bases and V by 3 bases; bases with no gene match: 14. Germline V lookup: CDR1 SGHRS, CDR2 YFSETQ. CDR3: CASSWGLGGRFYYEQYF. CDR3 coding DNA: TGCGCCAGCAGCTGGGGACTAGGGGGGCGTTTTTACTACGAGCAGTACTTC.

V is TRBV6-4 and J is TRBJ2-1; D remains ambiguous. V was shortened by 0 bases and J by 0 bases, with 9 bases between the two germline ends. The CDR3 is 16 amino acids. Germline CDR1 and CDR2: MRHNA and SNTAGT. The CDR3 here is CASSDSSVSSYNEQFF. CDR3 DNA: TGTGCCAGCAGTGACTCGAGTGTAAGCTCCTACAATGAGCAGTTCTTC.

The chain uses TRBV5-1 and TRBJ1-2; no clear D. The CDR3 covers 15 residues. Per the germline V gene, CDR1 is SGHRS and CDR2 is YFSETQ. V was clipped by 0 bases and J by 2 bases, with 11 bases between them. CDR3 coding DNA: TGCGCCAGCAGCTTGGATGGGAGCCCCAACTATGGCTACACCTTC. Translation: CASSLDGSPNYGYTF.

Written as DNA, the CDR3 is TGTGCCAGCACCCCTACAGGGCCCGGGGAGCTGTTTTTT. Translating it yields CASTPTGPGELFF. The rearrangement joins TRBV28 to TRBJ2-2, with D possibly matching TRBD1 (6 bases). V lost 7 bases, J lost 6 bases, and 12 bases lay in between. This CDR3 is 13 amino acids long. In germline, CDR1 is MDHEN, CDR2 SYDVKM.

This clone was observed a handful of times. V and J are TRBV18 and TRBJ1-3; tentatively, D is TRBD1 (5 bases). CDR1 is KGHSH, CDR2 LQKENI, per germline. V was shortened by 5 bases and J by 1 base, with 12 bases between the two germline ends. This CDR3 comprises 15 residues. The CDR3 protein is CASSTDRVSGNTIYF. For the CDR3, the DNA is TGTGCCAGCTCAACTGACAGAGTTTCTGGAAACACCATATATTTT.

This rearrangement joins TRBV4-2 to TRBJ2-7, with unresolved D. Germline V gene sequence: CDR1 LGHNA, CDR2 YNFKEQ. The CDR3 sequence is 14 residues long. The ends were cut back, 2 bases at V and 1 base at J, with 9 bases in the middle. CDR3 nucleotide sequence: TGTGCCAGCAGCCAACTTCTTATGTCCTACGAGCAGTACTTC. Its protein is CASSQLLMSYEQYF.

The gene calls are TRBV2 and TRBJ1-1; D remains ambiguous. This CDR3 comprises 12 residues. Deletions cut 10 bases from V and 0 bases from J, with 9 bases between. Germline V lookup: CDR1 SNHLY, CDR2 FYNNEI. The CDR3 DNA reads as TGTGCCACTCGGACGGTGAACACTGAAGCTTTCTTT. Its protein is CATRTVNTEAFF.

The gene calls are TRBV4-2 and TRBJ2-7; D is unclear. This CDR3 has 12 amino acids. V was trimmed by 6 bases and J by 3 bases, leaving 9 bases between them. The V gene's germline CDR1 is LGHNA and CDR2 YNFKEQ. The CDR3, as DNA: TGTGCCAGCAGAAAAGGGAACTACGAGCAGTACTTC. It yields the protein CASRKGNYEQYF.

V is TRBV28 and J is TRBJ2-5; D not certain. V gave up 3 bases and J gave up 3 bases, with 8 bases separating them. From germline, CDR1 is MDHEN and CDR2 SYDVKM. This CDR3 is built from 13 residues. CDR3 in DNA: TGTGCCAGCAGTTTCGGCAACAAAGAGACCCAGTACTTC. Translation gives CASSFGNKETQYF.

This clone came up once. Other nucleotide sequences from this sample produce the same CDR3. In DNA form, the CDR3 reads TGTGCCAGCAGTAGGAGACAGGGGGCGAAGGGCTACACCTTC. Its translation: CASSRRQGAKGYTF. The gene calls are TRBV6-5 and TRBJ1-2; 10 positions match TRBD1. CDR1 is MNHEY, CDR2 SVGAGI, per germline. Trimming removed 5 bases from V and 8 bases from J; junction bases left unmatched: 8. This CDR3 spans 14 amino acids.

This chain joins TRBV7-2 and TRBJ2-2; tentatively, D is TRBD1 or TRBD2 (6 bases each). V gave up 5 bases and J gave up 1 base, with 14 bases separating them. This CDR3 is 16 amino acids long. Looked up from germline, CDR1 is SGHTA and CDR2 is FQGNSA. The CDR3 DNA reads TGTGCCAGCAGCCGTCGGGGGCCAGGGAACACCGGGGAGCTGTTTTTT. It translates to CASSRRGPGNTGELFF.

The chain recombines TRBV27 with TRBJ2-7; D may be TRBD2 (6 bases). The CDR3 runs 13 residues. The germline V gene has CDR1 MNHEY and CDR2 SMNVEV (reference sequence). V gave up 5 bases and J gave up 6 bases, with 14 bases separating them. The CDR3 sequence is CASSRIAAAEQYF. The CDR3 region has the DNA TGTGCCAGCAGTCGAATAGCGGCGGCCGAGCAGTACTTC.

This sequence joins TRBV10-3 and TRBJ2-7, with D perhaps assigned TRBD1 or TRBD2 (6 bases each). The CDR3 totals 15 residues. V was cut by 3 bases and J by 2 bases, with 14 bases left in between. Germline V gene sequence: CDR1 ENHRY, CDR2 SYGVKD. CDR3 loop: CAISESPGAAYEQYF. DNA for the CDR3: TGTGCCATCAGTGAATCGCCGGGGGCCGCCTACGAGCAGTACTTC.